These T cell receptor beta chains were read from a single sample in a study of blood T cell repertoires in COVID-19. Only in-frame clones appear in the TCRdb table, and some are missing; sequencing was by immunoSEQ multiplex PCR. Among 150,000 to 200,000 clones listed, 89% were seen once. Source material: peripheral blood. The receptor source for this set is a man aged 40-55 years with acute or convalescent COVID-19. Each CDR3 is given with its conserved first and last residue. Fields, in order: clone size, D gene, J gene, V gene, CDR3 DNA, CDR3 protein. A D gene is named only where the DNA matches it firmly. Clone size is not always given. Where it is, it says once, few, many or a class for expanded clones.

NA NA TRBJ2-7 TRBV30 TGTGCCTGGAGTTCCCCACCCAAAGGACTCTACGAGCAGTACTTC CAWSSPPKGLYEQYF
NA TRBD2 TRBJ2-3 TRBV9 TGTGCCAGCAGCGTAGCGGGTAGCGGGGCCCTCACAGATACGCAGTATTTT CASSVAGSGALTDTQYF
NA TRBD1 TRBJ2-3 TRBV9 TGTGCCAGCAGCCCGACAGGGGGACAGGCAGATACGCAGTATTTT CASSPTGGQADTQYF
NA NA TRBJ1-1 TRBV19 TGTGCCAGTAGTATAGTGGGAGGTGGAACTGAAGCTTTCTTT CASSIVGGGTEAFF
NA NA TRBJ2-1 TRBV21-1 TGTGCCAGCAGCAAGAGGACATTCCCTGACAATGAGCAGTTCTTC CASSKRTFPDNEQFF
NA NA TRBJ1-3 TRBV11-2 TGTGCCAGCAGTCACTCACCCTCTGGCTCTGGAAACACCATATATTTT CASSHSPSGSGNTIYF
NA NA TRBJ2-5 TRBV15 TGTGCCACCAGCAGAGAAGTTGGGGATGGGGCAGGAAAGACCCAGTACTTC CATSREVGDGAGKTQYF
NA TRBD1 TRBJ2-5 TRBV7-2 TGTGCCAGCAGCTTAGCGGGGACAGCCGAGGAGACCCAGTACTTC CASSLAGTAEETQYF
NA NA TRBJ1-5 TRBV6-1 TGTGCCAGCAGTGACACTACAGGGTTCAATCAGCCCCAGCATTTT CASSDTTGFNQPQHF
NA NA TRBJ1-2 TRBV6-5 TGTGCCAGCAGTACAGACCCCAGGGAAAACTATGGCTACACCTTC CASSTDPRENYGYTF
NA TRBD2 TRBJ2-3 TRBV5-1 TGCGCCAGCAGCTCCGGACTAGCCGGCACAGATACGCAGTATTTT CASSSGLAGTDTQYF
NA TRBD1 TRBJ2-7 TRBV5-6 TGTGCCAGCAGTCAGGACAGGGGCTACGAGCAGTACTTC CASSQDRGYEQYF
once NA TRBJ1-1 TRBV3-1/TRBV3-2 TGTGCCAGCAGCCAAGCCGATCGCGGGGACACTGAAGCTTTCTTT CASSQADRGDTEAFF
NA TRBD1 TRBJ2-7 TRBV29-1 TGCAGCGTTGGAGAGACAGGGGGCTTTTCCTACGAGCAGTACTTC CSVGETGGFSYEQYF
NA NA TRBJ1-1 TRBV5-4 TGTGCCAGCAGCTTGGAGGCCGGAGGAGCTTTCTTT CASSLEAGGAFF
few TRBD1 TRBJ2-3 TRBV27 TGTGCCAGCAGCTTAGGGGGCAACACAGATACGCAGTATTTT CASSLGGNTDTQYF
NA TRBD1 TRBJ2-1 TRBV5-1 TGCGCCAGCAGCGTCGGGACAGTTTTTAGCAGTGAGCAGTTCTTC CASSVGTVFSSEQFF
NA TRBD1 TRBJ2-1 TRBV13 TGTGCCAGCAGCTTAAGTTTGGGGCGAGGACAGGGTTACAATGAGCAGTTCTTC CASSLSLGRGQGYNEQFF
NA NA TRBJ1-2 TRBV6-1 TGTGCCAGCAGTGAAGCGCGGGGGGCTAGCTATGGCTACACCTTC CASSEARGASYGYTF
NA NA TRBJ2-6 TRBV9 TGTGCCAGCAGCGGGACAGCTGGGGCCAACGTCCTGACTTTC CASSGTAGANVLTF
NA NA TRBJ2-5 TRBV5-1 TGCGCCAGCAGCCCGAACGTGGCCCCGGAGACCCAGTACTTC CASSPNVAPETQYF
NA NA TRBJ1-2 TRBV27 TGTGCCAGCAGTCACATGCCTATTCAGGGATACTATGGCTACACCTTC CASSHMPIQGYYGYTF
once TRBD1 TRBJ2-3 TRBV10-3 TGTGCCATCAGGGCAGGGGGCGGACCAGATACGCAGTATTTT CAIRAGGGPDTQYF
NA TRBD1 TRBJ1-4 TRBV3-1/TRBV3-2 TGTGCCAGCAGCTTAACAGGGGCCACTAATGAAAAACTGTTTTTT CASSLTGATNEKLFF
NA TRBD2 TRBJ2-2 TRBV6-2/TRBV6-3 TGTGCCAGCAGTTATCCCGGGACTAGCGGATACACCGGGGAGCTGTTTTTT CASSYPGTSGYTGELFF
once TRBD2 TRBJ2-5 TRBV5-1 TGCGCCAGCAGCCAGGGACTAGCGGGGGGGCCCGGAGAGACCCAGTACTTC CASSQGLAGGPGETQYF
NA TRBD1 TRBJ2-7 TRBV6-2/TRBV6-3 TGTGCCAGCAGTTACCCGAGGACAGGGATACACTACGAGCAGTACTTC CASSYPRTGIHYEQYF
NA TRBD1 TRBJ1-5 TRBV7-2 TGTGCCAGCAGCTTAGCGGGGCAGGGGGGACGTCAGCCCCAGCATTTT CASSLAGQGGRQPQHF
NA TRBD1 TRBJ2-7 TRBV19 TGTGCCAGTAGTATGCCGGGACAGAGCTCCTACGAGCAGTACTTC CASSMPGQSSYEQYF
NA NA TRBJ1-5 TRBV5-1 TGCGCCAGCAGCTTGGAAGGGGGTTATCAGCCCCAGCATTTT CASSLEGGYQPQHF
NA NA TRBJ1-2 TRBV18 TGTGCCAGCTCACAATCCAGGGGACCTAAAACTCATGGCTACACCTTC CASSQSRGPKTHGYTF
NA NA TRBJ2-5 TRBV4-2 TGTGCCAGCAGCCAAGATGGAGGGAGGAACCAAGAGACCCAGTACTTC CASSQDGGRNQETQYF
once TRBD1 TRBJ1-2 TRBV12-3/TRBV12-4 TGTGCCACCGATCGGAACAGGGGCTATGGCTACACCTTC CATDRNRGYGYTF
NA NA TRBJ2-3 TRBV5-6 TGTGCCAGCAGCTTGCAACGGGGGATGGGCACAGATACGCAGTATTTT CASSLQRGMGTDTQYF
NA NA TRBJ2-3 TRBV3-1/TRBV3-2 TGTGCCAGCAGCCAAGATAAAGATACGCAGTATTTT CASSQDKDTQYF
NA TRBD1 TRBJ2-3 TRBV7-3 TGTGCCAGCAGCCTGAACAGGGGAACAGATACGCAGTATTTT CASSLNRGTDTQYF
NA TRBD1 TRBJ1-2 TRBV19 TGTGCCAGTAGTCCGCGGGACAGGGTTGGCTACACCTTC CASSPRDRVGYTF
NA TRBD2 TRBJ2-7 TRBV7-8 TGTGCCAGCAGCTTAAGTGCGGGGGGCGCCTACGAGCAGTACTTC CASSLSAGGAYEQYF
NA TRBD2 TRBJ2-7 TRBV7-2 TGTGCCAGCAGCTTAGCCCCTAGCGGGGGGGCCTACGAGCAGTACTTC CASSLAPSGGAYEQYF
NA TRBD1 TRBJ2-7 TRBV6-5 TGTGCCAGCAGTTGGCGGGACAGGGACTACGAGCAGTACTTC CASSWRDRDYEQYF
NA NA TRBJ2-3 TRBV7-2 TGTGCCAGCAGCCCCCCAGGCGGGGCTCGCACAGATACGCAGTATTTT CASSPPGGARTDTQYF
NA TRBD1 TRBJ2-6 TRBV5-1 TGCGCCAGCAGCCCGTGGGGACAGGGATCTGGGGCCAACGTCCTGACTTTC CASSPWGQGSGANVLTF
NA TRBD2 TRBJ2-1 TRBV10-3 TGTGCCATCAGTGAGTCTCTCGCGGGGGTCAGCAATGAGCAGTTCTTC CAISESLAGVSNEQFF
NA TRBD1 TRBJ1-1 TRBV6-5 TGTGCCAGCAGCCGACAGGGGGCTGGTACTGAAGCTTTCTTT CASSRQGAGTEAFF
NA NA TRBJ1-1 TRBV6-5 TGTGCCAGCAGTTCCAGGGGTATCACTGAAGCTTTCTTT CASSSRGITEAFF